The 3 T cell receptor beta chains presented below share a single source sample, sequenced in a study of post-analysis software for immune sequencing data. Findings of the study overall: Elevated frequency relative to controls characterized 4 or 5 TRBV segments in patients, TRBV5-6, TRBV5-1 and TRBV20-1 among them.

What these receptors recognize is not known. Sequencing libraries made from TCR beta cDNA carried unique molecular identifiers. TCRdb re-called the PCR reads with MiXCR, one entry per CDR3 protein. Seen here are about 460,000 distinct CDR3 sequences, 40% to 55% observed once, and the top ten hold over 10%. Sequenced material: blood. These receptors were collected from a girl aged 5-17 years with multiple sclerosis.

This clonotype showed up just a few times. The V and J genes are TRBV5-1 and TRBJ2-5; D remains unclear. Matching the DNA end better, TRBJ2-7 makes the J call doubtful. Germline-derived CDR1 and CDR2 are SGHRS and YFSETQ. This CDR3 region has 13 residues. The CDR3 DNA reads TGCGCCAGCAGCTTGGAGAAAGCCTACGAGCAGTACTTC. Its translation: CASSLEKAYEQYF.

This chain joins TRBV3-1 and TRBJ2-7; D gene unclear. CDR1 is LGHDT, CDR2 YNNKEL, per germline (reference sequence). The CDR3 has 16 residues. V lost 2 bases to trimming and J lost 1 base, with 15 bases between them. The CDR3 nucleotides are TGTGCCAGCAGCCAACCCCACTCTGACTTTTCCTACGAGCAGTACTTC. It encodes CASSQPHSDFSYEQYF.

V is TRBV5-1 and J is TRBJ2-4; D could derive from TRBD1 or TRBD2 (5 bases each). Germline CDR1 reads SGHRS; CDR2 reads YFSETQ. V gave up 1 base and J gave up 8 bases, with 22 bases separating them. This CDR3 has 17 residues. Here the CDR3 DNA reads TGCGCCAGCAGCTTGTTGAAGGGGCAGGGTCTAGCAGACATTCAGTACTTC. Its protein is CASSLLKGQGLADIQYF.